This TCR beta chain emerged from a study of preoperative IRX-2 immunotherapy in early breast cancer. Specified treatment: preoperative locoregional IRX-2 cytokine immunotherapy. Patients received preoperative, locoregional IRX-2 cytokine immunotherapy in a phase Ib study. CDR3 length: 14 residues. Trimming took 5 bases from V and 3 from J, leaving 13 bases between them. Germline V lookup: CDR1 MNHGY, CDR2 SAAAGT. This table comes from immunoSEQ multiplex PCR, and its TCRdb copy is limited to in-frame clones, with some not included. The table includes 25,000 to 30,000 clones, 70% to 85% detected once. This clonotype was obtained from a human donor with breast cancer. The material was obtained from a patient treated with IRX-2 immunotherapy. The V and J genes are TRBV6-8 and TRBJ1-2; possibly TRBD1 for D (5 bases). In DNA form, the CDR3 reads TGTGCCAGCAGTCCCGCGACAGCTGACTATGGCTACACCTTC. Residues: CASSPATADYGYTF.